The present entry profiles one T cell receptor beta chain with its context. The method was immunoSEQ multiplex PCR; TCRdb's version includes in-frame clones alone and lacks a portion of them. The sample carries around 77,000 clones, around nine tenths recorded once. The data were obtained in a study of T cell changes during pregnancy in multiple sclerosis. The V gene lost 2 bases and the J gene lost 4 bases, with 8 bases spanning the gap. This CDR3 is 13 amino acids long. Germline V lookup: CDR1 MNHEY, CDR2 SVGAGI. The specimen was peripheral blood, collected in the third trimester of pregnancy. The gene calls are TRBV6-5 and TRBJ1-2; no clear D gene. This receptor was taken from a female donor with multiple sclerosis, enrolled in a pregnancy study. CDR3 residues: CASSYRTGYGYTF. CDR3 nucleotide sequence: TGTGCCAGCAGTTACCGGACTGGCTATGGCTACACCTTC.